These T cell receptor beta chains were read from a single sample in a study of Ad26.COV2.S vaccination and SARS-CoV-2 variants. Sequencing was performed with immunoSEQ multiplex PCR; in TCRdb, only in-frame clones are kept and a portion is missing. The sample holds more than 300,000 clones, less than 90% seen once. The sample here was peripheral blood, taken in a trial of Ad26.COV2.S vaccine versus placebo. The receptors were sampled from a person aged 18-60 years who received the Ad26.COV2.S COVID-19 vaccine or a placebo. Both conserved end residues are part of each CDR3. D genes are given only for firm matches. Only part of the rows carry a size: once, few, many, or a class if the clone is expanded.

13,TRBV3-1/TRBV3-2,-,-,TRBJ1-2,CASSLPAGGGYTF,TGTGCCAGCAGCCTTCCCGCGGGGGGTGGCTACACCTTC
13,TRBV7-9,-,-,TRBJ1-2,CASSFGSNYGYTF,TGTGCCAGCAGCTTTGGGTCTAACTATGGCTACACCTTC
13,TRBV11-3,-,-,TRBJ2-3,CASSIGLTDTQYF,TGTGCCAGCAGCATCGGACTCACAGATACGCAGTATTTT
16,TRBV5-1,-,-,TRBJ2-7,CASSLDTGTVSYEQYF,TGCGCCAGCAGCTTGGATACCGGGACGGTTTCCTACGAGCAGTACTTC
14,TRBV2,-,-,TRBJ2-3,CASRDSRSTDTQYF,TGTGCCAGCAGGGACAGCCGGAGCACAGATACGCAGTATTTT
15,TRBV6-5,-,-,TRBJ1-6,CASSYSSRGNSPLHF,TGTGCCAGCAGTTACTCGTCGCGGGGGAATTCACCCCTCCACTTT
13,TRBV18,-,-,TRBJ1-1,CASSPPGQSEAFF,TGTGCCAGCTCACCACCAGGACAGAGTGAAGCTTTCTTT
14,TRBV6-2/TRBV6-3,-,-,TRBJ1-2,CASSREVANYGYTF,TGTGCCAGCAGTAGAGAAGTCGCTAACTATGGCTACACCTTC
15,TRBV27,-,-,TRBJ2-6,CASSPAHSGANVLTF,TGTGCCAGCAGTCCCGCCCACTCTGGGGCCAACGTCCTGACTTTC
13,TRBV6-2/TRBV6-3,-,-,TRBJ1-1,CASSRITNTEAFF,TGTGCCAGCAGCCGTATTACCAACACTGAAGCTTTCTTT
14,TRBV7-2,-,-,TRBJ1-3,CASSVASSGNTIYF,TGTGCCAGCAGCGTCGCCAGCTCTGGAAACACCATATATTTT
15,TRBV10-3,-,-,TRBJ2-7,CAISESHRGPSEQYF,TGTGCCATCAGTGAGTCGCACCGGGGACCTTCCGAGCAGTACTTC
15,TRBV12-5,-,-,TRBJ2-1,CASGNPGLGGNEQFF,TGTGCTAGTGGTAACCCCGGGTTAGGGGGCAATGAGCAGTTCTTC
15,TRBV4-2,-,TRBD1,TRBJ1-2,CASSQDVGQGAGYTF,TGTGCCAGCAGCCAAGATGTGGGACAGGGGGCTGGCTACACCTTC
17,TRBV5-1,-,-,TRBJ2-6,CASSLRTSLGGANVLTF,TGCGCCAGCAGCTTGAGGACATCCTTGGGGGGGGCCAACGTCCTGACTTTC
13,TRBV10-3,-,-,TRBJ1-2,CAISESQVYGYTF,TGTGCCATCAGTGAGTCACAGGTCTATGGCTACACCTTC
17,TRBV19,-,TRBD1,TRBJ2-1,CASSMGPGQGGYNEQFF,TGTGCCAGTAGTATGGGTCCGGGACAGGGAGGTTACAATGAGCAGTTCTTC
14,TRBV5-1,-,-,TRBJ1-1,CASSLDLPNTEAFF,TGCGCCAGCAGCTTGGACCTCCCGAACACTGAAGCTTTCTTT
14,TRBV19,-,-,TRBJ1-4,CASSNRDIREKLFF,TGTGCCAGTAGTAACCGGGACATTCGAGAAAAACTGTTTTTT
15,TRBV11-2,-,-,TRBJ1-1,CASSIGRRGNTEAFF,TGTGCCAGCAGTATAGGACGACGGGGGAACACTGAAGCTTTCTTT
15,TRBV27,-,-,TRBJ1-1,CASSFGATGLTEAFF,TGTGCCAGCAGTTTTGGGGCAACCGGATTAACTGAAGCTTTCTTT
14,TRBV6-4,-,-,TRBJ2-3,CASSDSEGASTQYF,TGTGCCAGCAGTGACTCGGAGGGGGCCAGTACGCAGTATTTT
12,TRBV4-2,few,-,TRBJ1-3,CASSQVVNTIYF,TGTGCCAGCAGCCAAGTTGTAAACACCATATATTTT
14,TRBV6-5,-,TRBD2,TRBJ2-2,CASTTSGGARELFF,TGTGCCAGCACCACCAGCGGGGGGGCCCGGGAGCTGTTTTTT
13,TRBV10-3,once,-,TRBJ2-6,CAIKEAGANVLTF,TGTGCCATCAAGGAGGCTGGGGCCAACGTCCTGACTTTC
15,TRBV5-1,-,TRBD1,TRBJ1-2,CASSFGTGANYGYTF,TGCGCCAGCAGCTTCGGAACAGGGGCGAACTATGGCTACACCTTC
14,TRBV4-3,-,-,TRBJ1-1,CASSQDVWPPEAFF,TGCGCCAGCAGCCAAGATGTGTGGCCTCCTGAAGCTTTCTTT
13,TRBV5-1,-,-,TRBJ2-7,CASSLNRDHEQYF,TGCGCCAGCAGCTTGAACCGGGACCACGAGCAGTACTTC
14,TRBV19,-,-,TRBJ1-3,CASSIGVSGNTIYF,TGTGCCAGTAGTATTGGTGTCTCTGGAAACACCATATATTTT
16,TRBV19,-,TRBD1,TRBJ2-3,CASSIQGVRNTDTQYF,TGTGCCAGTAGTATACAGGGGGTGAGGAACACAGATACGCAGTATTTT
12,TRBV5-1,-,-,TRBJ2-1,CASSLYVHEQFF,TGCGCCAGCAGCTTGTATGTACATGAGCAGTTCTTC
13,TRBV3-1/TRBV3-2,few,-,TRBJ1-6,CASSQDSISPLHF,TGTGCCAGCAGCCAAGATTCGATCTCACCCCTCCACTTT
16,TRBV6-1,-,TRBD2,TRBJ2-1,CASSEGVGRAHNEQFF,TGTGCCAGCAGTGAAGGGGTCGGGAGGGCCCACAATGAGCAGTTCTTC
16,TRBV30,-,TRBD1,TRBJ1-1,CAWSVGDRATLTEAFF,TGTGCCTGGAGTGTCGGAGACAGGGCTACGTTGACTGAAGCTTTCTTT
12,TRBV7-2,-,TRBD1,TRBJ1-2,CASSVQGGGYTF,TGTGCCAGCAGCGTTCAGGGGGGTGGCTACACCTTC
13,TRBV5-1,-,-,TRBJ2-3,CASSARGTDTQYF,TGCGCCAGCAGTGCGCGCGGCACAGATACGCAGTATTTT